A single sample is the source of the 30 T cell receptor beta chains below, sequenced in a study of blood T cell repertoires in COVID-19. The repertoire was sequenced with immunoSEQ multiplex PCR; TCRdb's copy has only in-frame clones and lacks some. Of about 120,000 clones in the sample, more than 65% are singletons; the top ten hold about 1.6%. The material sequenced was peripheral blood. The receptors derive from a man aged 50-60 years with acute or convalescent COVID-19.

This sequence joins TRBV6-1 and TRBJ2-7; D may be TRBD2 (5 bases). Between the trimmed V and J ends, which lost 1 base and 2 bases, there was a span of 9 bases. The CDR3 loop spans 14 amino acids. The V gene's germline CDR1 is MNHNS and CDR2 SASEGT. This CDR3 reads CASSEEDGTYEQYV. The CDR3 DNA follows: TGTGCCAGCAGTGAAGAGGACGGGACCTACGAGCAGTACGTC.

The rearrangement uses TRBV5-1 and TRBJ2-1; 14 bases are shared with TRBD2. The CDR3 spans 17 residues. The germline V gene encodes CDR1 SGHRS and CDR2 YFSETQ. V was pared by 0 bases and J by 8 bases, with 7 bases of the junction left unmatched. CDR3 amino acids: CASSLAGTSGGEHEQFF. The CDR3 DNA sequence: TGCGCCAGCAGCTTGGCCGGGACTAGCGGGGGTGAACATGAGCAGTTCTTC.

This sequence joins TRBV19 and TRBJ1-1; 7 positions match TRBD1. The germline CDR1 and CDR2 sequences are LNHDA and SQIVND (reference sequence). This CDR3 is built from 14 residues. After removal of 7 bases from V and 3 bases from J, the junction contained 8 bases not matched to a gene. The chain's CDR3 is CASTFTGTDTEAFF. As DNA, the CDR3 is TGTGCCAGTACCTTTACCGGGACAGACACTGAAGCTTTCTTT.

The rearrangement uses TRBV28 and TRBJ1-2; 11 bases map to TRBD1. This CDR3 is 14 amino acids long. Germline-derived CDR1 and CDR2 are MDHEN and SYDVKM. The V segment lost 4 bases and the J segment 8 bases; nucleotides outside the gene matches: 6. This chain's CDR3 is CASSSGQGAWGYTF. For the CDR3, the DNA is TGTGCCAGCAGTTCCGGACAGGGGGCTTGGGGCTACACCTTC.

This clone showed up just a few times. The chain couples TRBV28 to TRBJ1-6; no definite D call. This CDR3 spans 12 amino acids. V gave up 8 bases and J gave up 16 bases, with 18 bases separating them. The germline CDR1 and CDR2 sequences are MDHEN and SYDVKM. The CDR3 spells CASALAAGNLHF. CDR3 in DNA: TGTGCCAGCGCGTTAGCCGCGGGGAATCTCCACTTT.

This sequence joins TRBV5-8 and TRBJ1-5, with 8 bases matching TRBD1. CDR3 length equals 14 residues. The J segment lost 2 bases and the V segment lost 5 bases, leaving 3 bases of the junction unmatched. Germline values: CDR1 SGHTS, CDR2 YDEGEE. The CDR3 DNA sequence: TGTGCCAGCAGGCGACAGGGGCGCAATCAGCCCCAGCATTTT. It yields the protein CASRRQGRNQPQHF.

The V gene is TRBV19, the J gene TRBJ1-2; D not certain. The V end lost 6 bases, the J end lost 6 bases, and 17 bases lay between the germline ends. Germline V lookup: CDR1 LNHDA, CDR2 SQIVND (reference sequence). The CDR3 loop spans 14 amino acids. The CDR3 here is CASRGIGRTDGYTF. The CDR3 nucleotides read TGTGCCAGTAGAGGAATAGGGAGGACGGATGGCTACACCTTC.

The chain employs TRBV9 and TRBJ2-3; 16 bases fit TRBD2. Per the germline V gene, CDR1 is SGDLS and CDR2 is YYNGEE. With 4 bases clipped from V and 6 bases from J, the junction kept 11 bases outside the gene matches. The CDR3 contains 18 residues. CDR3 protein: CASSPKPGLAGGKDTQYF. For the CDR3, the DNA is TGTGCCAGCAGCCCCAAGCCGGGACTAGCGGGGGGGAAGGATACGCAGTATTTT.

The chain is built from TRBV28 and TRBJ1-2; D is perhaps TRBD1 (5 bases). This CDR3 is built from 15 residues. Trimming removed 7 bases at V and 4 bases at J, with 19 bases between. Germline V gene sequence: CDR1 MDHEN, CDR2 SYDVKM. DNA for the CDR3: TGTGCCAGCAACTCGGGCCGGGGGTTATTCTATGGCTACACCTTC. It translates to CASNSGRGLFYGYTF.

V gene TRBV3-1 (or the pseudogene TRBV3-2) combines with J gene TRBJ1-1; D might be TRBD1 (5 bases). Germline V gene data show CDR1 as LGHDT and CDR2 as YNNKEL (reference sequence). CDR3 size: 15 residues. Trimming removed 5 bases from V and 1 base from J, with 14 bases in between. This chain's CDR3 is CASSNWAGKNTEAFF. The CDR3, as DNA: TGTGCCAGCAGCAACTGGGCAGGGAAGAACACTGAAGCTTTCTTT.

CDR3 amino acids: CASSSSTGGQETQYF. Written as DNA, the CDR3 is TGTGCCAGCAGTTCCTCGACCGGGGGCCAAGAGACCCAGTACTTC. The rearrangement links TRBV28 to TRBJ2-5; perhaps TRBD2 as D (6 bases). The germline V gene encodes CDR1 MDHEN and CDR2 SYDVKM. V was trimmed by 4 bases and J by 1 base, leaving 13 bases between them. The length of the CDR3 is 15 residues. The complete variable domain, with remaining parts taken from reference TRBV28 and TRBJ2-5, reads DVKVTQSSRYLVKRTGEKVFLECVQDMDHENMFWYRQDPGLGLRLIYFSYDVKMKEKGDIPEGYSVSREKKERFSLILESASTNQTSMYLCASSSSTGGQETQYFGPGTRLLVL.

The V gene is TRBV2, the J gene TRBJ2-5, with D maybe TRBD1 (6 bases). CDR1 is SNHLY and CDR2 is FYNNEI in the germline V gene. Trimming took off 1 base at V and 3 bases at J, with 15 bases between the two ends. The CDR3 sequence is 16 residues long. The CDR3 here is CASSEEGEGTKETQYF. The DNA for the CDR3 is TGTGCCAGCAGTGAAGAGGGGGAAGGGACCAAAGAGACCCAGTACTTC.

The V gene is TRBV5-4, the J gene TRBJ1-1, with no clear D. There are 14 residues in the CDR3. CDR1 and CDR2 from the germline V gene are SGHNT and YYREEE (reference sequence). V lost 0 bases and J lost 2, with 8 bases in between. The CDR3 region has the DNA TGTGCCAGCAGCTTGGGTGGTAGAAACACTGAAGCTTTCTTT. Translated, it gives CASSLGGRNTEAFF. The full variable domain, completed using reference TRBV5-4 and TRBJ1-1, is ETGVTQSPTHLIKTRGQQVTLRCSSQSGHNTVSWYQQALGQGPQFIFQYYREEENGRGNFPPRFSGLQFPNYSSELNVNALELDDSALYLCASSLGGRNTEAFFGQGTRLTVV.

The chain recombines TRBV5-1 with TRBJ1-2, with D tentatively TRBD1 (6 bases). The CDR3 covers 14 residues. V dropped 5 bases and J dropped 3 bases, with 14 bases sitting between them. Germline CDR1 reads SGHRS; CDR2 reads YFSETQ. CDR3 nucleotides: TGCGCCAGCAGGAAAACAGGGTCGGACTATGGCTACACCTTC. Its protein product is CASRKTGSDYGYTF.

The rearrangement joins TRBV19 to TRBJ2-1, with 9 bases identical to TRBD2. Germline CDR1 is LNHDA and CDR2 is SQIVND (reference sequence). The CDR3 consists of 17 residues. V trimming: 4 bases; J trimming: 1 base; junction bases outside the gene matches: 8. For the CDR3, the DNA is TGTGCCAGTAGTACCCCCAGCGGGGGGAATTCCTACAATGAGCAGTTCTTC. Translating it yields CASSTPSGGNSYNEQFF.

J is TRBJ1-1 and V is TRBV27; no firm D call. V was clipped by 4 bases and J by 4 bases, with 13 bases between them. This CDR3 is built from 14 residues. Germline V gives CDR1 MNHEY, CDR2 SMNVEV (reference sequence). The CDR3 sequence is CASSSLERATEAFF. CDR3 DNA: TGTGCCAGCAGTTCCCTGGAGAGGGCCACTGAAGCTTTCTTT.

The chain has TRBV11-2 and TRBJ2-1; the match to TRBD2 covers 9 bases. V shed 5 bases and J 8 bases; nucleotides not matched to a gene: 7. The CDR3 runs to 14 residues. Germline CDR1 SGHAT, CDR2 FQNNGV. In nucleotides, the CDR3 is TGTGCCAGCAGCCTTGGCGGGGGGGCTTATGAGCAGTTCTTC. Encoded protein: CASSLGGGAYEQFF.

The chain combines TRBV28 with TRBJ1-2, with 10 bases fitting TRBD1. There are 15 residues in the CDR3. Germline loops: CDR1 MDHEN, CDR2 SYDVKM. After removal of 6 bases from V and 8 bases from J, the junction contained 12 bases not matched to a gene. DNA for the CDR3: TGTGCCAGCAGGGTAGTTCGACAGGGGGCTTTCGGCTACACCTTC. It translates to CASRVVRQGAFGYTF.

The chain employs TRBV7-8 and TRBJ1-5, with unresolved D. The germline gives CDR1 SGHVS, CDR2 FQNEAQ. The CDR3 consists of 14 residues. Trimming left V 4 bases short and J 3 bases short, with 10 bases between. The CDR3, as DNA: TGTGCCAGCAGCTACACAGAAACCAATCAGCCCCAGCATTTT. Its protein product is CASSYTETNQPQHF.

CDR3 in DNA: TGTGCCAGCAGTGAGCGCGGGATGAGCAATCAGCCCCAGCATTTT. Residues: CASSERGMSNQPQHF. The chain joins TRBV2 to TRBJ1-5; D is unresolved. Germline V lookup: CDR1 SNHLY, CDR2 FYNNEI. The CDR3 loop spans 15 amino acids. V was trimmed by 3 bases and J by 1 base, leaving 10 bases between them.

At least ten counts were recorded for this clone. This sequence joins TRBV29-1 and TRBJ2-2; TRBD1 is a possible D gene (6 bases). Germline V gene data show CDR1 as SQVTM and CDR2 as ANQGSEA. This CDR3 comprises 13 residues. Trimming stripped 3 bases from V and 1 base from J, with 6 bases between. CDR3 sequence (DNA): TGCAGCGTTGAGACAGGGAACACCGGGGAGCTGTTTTTT. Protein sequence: CSVETGNTGELFF.

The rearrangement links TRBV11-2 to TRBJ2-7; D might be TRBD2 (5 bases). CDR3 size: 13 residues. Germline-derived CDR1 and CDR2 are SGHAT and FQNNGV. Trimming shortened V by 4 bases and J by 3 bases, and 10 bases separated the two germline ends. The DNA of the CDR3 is TGTGCCAGCAGCTCGGGGATCCGCTACGAGCAGTACGTC. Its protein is CASSSGIRYEQYV.

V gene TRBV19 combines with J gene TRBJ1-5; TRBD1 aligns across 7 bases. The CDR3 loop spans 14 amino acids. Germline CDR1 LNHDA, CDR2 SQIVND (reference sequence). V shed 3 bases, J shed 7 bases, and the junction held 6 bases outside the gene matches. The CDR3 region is CASSMGQLRQPQHF. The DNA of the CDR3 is TGTGCCAGTAGTATGGGACAGCTGAGGCAGCCCCAGCATTTT. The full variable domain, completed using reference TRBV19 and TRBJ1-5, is DGGITQSPKYLFRKEGQNVTLSCEQNLNHDAMYWYRQDPGQGLRLIYYSQIVNDFQKGDIAEGYSVSREKKESFPLTVTSAQKNPTAFYLCASSMGQLRQPQHFGDGTRLSIL.

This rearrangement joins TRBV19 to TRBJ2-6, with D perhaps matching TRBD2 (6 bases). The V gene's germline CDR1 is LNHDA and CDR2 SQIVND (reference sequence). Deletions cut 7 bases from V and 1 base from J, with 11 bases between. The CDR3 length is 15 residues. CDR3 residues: CASTATSSGANVLTF. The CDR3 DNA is TGTGCCAGTACCGCGACTAGTTCTGGGGCCAACGTCCTGACTTTC.

The CDR3 DNA is TGTGCCAGCAGGGACAGGGAACATGGCTACACCTTC. It yields the protein CASRDREHGYTF. The chain couples TRBV6-5 to TRBJ1-2, with 8 nucleotides matching TRBD1. From germline, CDR1 is MNHEY and CDR2 SVGAGI. This CDR3 has 12 amino acids. The V segment lost 6 bases and the J segment 6 bases; nucleotides outside the gene matches: 3.

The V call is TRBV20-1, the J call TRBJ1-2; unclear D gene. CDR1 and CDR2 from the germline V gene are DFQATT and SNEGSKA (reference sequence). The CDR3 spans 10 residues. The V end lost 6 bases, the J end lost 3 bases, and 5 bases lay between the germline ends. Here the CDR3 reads CSAADYGYTF. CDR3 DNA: TGCAGTGCGGCGGACTATGGCTACACCTTC.

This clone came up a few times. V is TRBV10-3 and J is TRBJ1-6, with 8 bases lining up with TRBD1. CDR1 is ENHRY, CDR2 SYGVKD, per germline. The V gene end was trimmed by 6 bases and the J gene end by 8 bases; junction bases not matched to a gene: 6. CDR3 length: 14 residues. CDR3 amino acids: CAISGTGSYSPLHF. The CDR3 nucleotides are TGTGCCATCAGCGGGACAGGATCTTATTCACCCCTCCACTTT.

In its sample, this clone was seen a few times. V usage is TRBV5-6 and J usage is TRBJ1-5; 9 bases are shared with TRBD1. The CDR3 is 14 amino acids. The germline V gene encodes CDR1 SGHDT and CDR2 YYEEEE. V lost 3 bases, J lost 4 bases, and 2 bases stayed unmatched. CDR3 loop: CASSYGQGNQPQHF. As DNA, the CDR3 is TGTGCCAGCAGCTATGGACAGGGGAATCAGCCCCAGCATTTT.

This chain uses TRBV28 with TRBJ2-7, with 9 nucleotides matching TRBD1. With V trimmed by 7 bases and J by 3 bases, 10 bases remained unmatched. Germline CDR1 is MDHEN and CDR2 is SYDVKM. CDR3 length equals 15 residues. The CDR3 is CASTPSPGQGYEQYF. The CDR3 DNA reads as TGTGCCAGCACCCCCTCCCCGGGACAGGGCTACGAGCAGTACTTC.

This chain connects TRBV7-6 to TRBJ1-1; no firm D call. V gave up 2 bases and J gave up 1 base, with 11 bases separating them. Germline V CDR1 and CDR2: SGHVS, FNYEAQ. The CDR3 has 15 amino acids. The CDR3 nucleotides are TGTGCCAGCAGCTTAAGGCGCGGAGAGAACACTGAAGCTTTCTTT. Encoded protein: CASSLRRGENTEAFF.